The T cell receptor beta chain described here comes from a study of T cells in Graves' hyperthyroidism and ophthalmopathy. General study results and limits: Stable hyperthyroidism was separated from ophthalmopathy by a model based on 13 V-J features. In the blood, most expanded thyroid clonotypes above 0.001 appeared as well.

Regions amplified from RNA transcripts were the TCR beta CDR3 regions. Using the HTBI primer set, a first-round RT-PCR was run on the TCR CDR3. TCRdb reanalysed the multiplex PCR reads using MiXCR and keeps one entry per CDR3 protein. The sample consists of 150,000 to 200,000 distinct CDR3 sequences, about 18% of them appearing once. Concerning this clonotype itself: The target antigen is unknown.

The TCR was taken from a woman aged 45-65 years with Graves' hyperthyroidism. The sequenced material came from blood.

The CDR3 is CASSQVSGTSGGDTQYF. The DNA of the CDR3 is TGTGCCAGCAGCCAAGTCTCAGGGACTAGCGGGGGAGATACGCAGTATTTT. This chain uses TRBV4-2 with TRBJ2-3, with TRBD2 matching 14 bases. Germline CDR1 is LGHNA and CDR2 is YNFKEQ. With V trimmed by 1 base and J by 5 bases, 5 bases remained unmatched. This CDR3 comprises 17 residues.